This TCR beta chain was sequenced for a study of cytomegalovirus exposure and HLA in healthy donors. Across the whole study: Of all 398 donors who were genotyped, 75% to 90% belonged to the Caucasian-associated ancestry cluster.

Germline CDR1 SGHTA, CDR2 FQGNSA. Trimming removed 5 bases from V and 2 bases from J; junction bases left unmatched: 7. The CDR3 has 15 residues. The PCR employed 60 Vbeta primers together with 13 Jbeta primers. Profiling relied on immunoSEQ multiplex PCR, and the TCRdb table lists in-frame clones only, not all of them. Of about 130,000 clones listed, around 9% were seen once; the top ten hold more than 6.5%. This clone turned up a few times. This chain joins TRBV7-2 and TRBJ2-5; 8 bases are shared with TRBD1. This TCR was sampled from a woman aged 40 to 49 in good health and CMV-seropositive. The sequencing sample was made of PBMCs. Here the CDR3 reads CASSLRTGLQETQYF. CDR3 bases: TGTGCCAGCAGCCTCCGGACAGGGCTTCAAGAGACCCAGTACTTC.